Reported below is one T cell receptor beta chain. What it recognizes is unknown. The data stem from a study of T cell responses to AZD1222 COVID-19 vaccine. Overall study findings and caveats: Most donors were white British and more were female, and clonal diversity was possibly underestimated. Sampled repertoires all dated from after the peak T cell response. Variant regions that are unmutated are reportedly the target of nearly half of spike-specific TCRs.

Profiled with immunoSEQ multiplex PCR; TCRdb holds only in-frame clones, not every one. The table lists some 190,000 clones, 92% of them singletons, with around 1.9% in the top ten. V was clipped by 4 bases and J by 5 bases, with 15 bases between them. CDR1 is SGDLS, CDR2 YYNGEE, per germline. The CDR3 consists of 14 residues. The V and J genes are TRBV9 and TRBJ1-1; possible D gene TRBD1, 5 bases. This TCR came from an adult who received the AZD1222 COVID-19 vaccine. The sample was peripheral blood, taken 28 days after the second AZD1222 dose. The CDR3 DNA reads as TGTGCCAGCAGCACCAGTGCGGGGGGGACTGAAGCTTTCTTT. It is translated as CASSTSAGGTEAFF.